This T cell receptor (beta chain) is from a study of T cells in Graves' hyperthyroidism and ophthalmopathy (dated 2019 in TCRdb). Notes on the research overall: Peripheral blood was sampled at the time of initial diagnosis, prior to any treatment. The study also compared thyroid tissue and blood T-cell repertoires from 5 to 7 Graves' hyperthyroidism patients. Once sampling was done, hyperthyroidism patients were given methimazole at a starting dose of 30 mg daily, whereas ophthalmopathy patients were given high-dose intravenous methylprednisolone. Whether ophthalmopathy could be predicted prospectively was tested in an independent validation cohort made up of under 20 hyperthyroidism patients plus 17 patients who later progressed to ophthalmopathy. For training and testing, the approximately 97 patients in the discovery cohort were randomly divided in a 7:3 ratio. A discovery cohort of about 100 patients, roughly 40 with Graves' ophthalmopathy and more than 55 with stable Graves' hyperthyroidism, was used to find distinguishing TCR V-J signatures. The paper describes TCR Vbeta CDR3 sequencing of around 140 peripheral blood samples, made up of 43 ophthalmopathy patients, 70 to 75 hyperthyroidism patients and around 17 progressor patients. The paper's findings and limits, for the study overall: Most expanded thyroid clonotypes (frequency above 0.001) were also detected in blood, suggesting blood repertoires may reflect thyroid immune responses. Sample size was not statistically predetermined, and blinding of investigators to group allocation was not performed. A model built on a 13 V-J signature distinguished ophthalmopathy from stable hyperthyroidism, reaching 87.88% sensitivity and about 81% specificity in cross-validation and 80%/75% in testing. During validation, the model predicted progression to ophthalmopathy a median of around 6 months ahead of onset, with around 71% sensitivity and less than 85% specificity.

Cut back by 5 bases and 8 bases, the V and J ends lie 16 bases apart. The CDR3 sequence holds 14 residues, the cysteine and phenylalanine included. The kept DNA is CDR3 alone, 42 bases in frame from the first base. CDR1 and CDR2, looked up from the germline V gene (reference sequence), are LNHDA and SQIVND. Moderately to severely active disease, a Clinical Activity Score of at least 3, a NOSPECS grade of at least 4, and a duration under 3 months were present in ophthalmopathy patients. Any patient with an uncontrolled infection, another autoimmune disease, pregnancy or lactation was excluded. Clinical symptoms, serum thyroxine and TRAb, thyroid ultrasound, and orbital computed tomography formed the basis for the diagnoses. PBMCs were isolated from approximately 10 ml of fresh peripheral blood by Ficoll-Paque density gradient centrifugation. Total RNA was extracted using Trizol reagent, and RNA quality was assessed on an Agilent 2100 Bioanalyzer.

TCR beta CDR3 regions were amplified from RNA transcripts. The TCR CDR3 was subjected to a first round of RT-PCR using the HTBI primer set and the Qiagen OneStep RT-PCR kit. The libraries were constructed in a second round of multiplex PCR and then size-selected and purified. Libraries were sequenced paired-end with 100 bp reads on an Illumina HiSeq2000. Per the source publication's procedure: SOAPnuke was used to process the raw data, with reads discarded if the reads contained adapters or uncalled bases, had a mean Phred below 15, or lacked an exact constant-primer or identifier match. High-quality paired reads were merged using COPE v1.2.5, and each unique nucleotide sequence was defined as a clonotype. MiTCR v1.1 was used to align the clonotypes against IMGT TRBV, TRBD and TRBJ reference segments. Only V-J combinations with frequency above 0.0001, covering about 99% of repertoires, were analysed. The TCS score was defined as the ratio of F50 (clonal expansion) to E x V (chaos), calculated using BLOSUM62-based TCRdist between CDR3 peptides within each V-J. Welch's t-statistics and random forest reduced roughly 500 V-J features to under 15, which were used in a naive Bayes classifier (R e1071). TCRdb reworked the public reads: Q25 trimming with fastp, MiXCR clone assembly, productive beta chains retained. Records with the same CDR3 protein are collapsed into one entry carrying the most frequent genes and DNA. The V and J calls come from TCRdb's annotation, not from the publication. The sample data list over 45,000 distinct CDR3 sequences, and approximately 48% of these were observed just once. The ten largest clonotypes hold just over 9% of the sample.

With respect to this clonotype: Its antigen is still unknown. No base qualities exist here, and no much larger clone lies one base off it.

This chain is built from TRBV19 and TRBJ2-1; the D segment cannot be called with confidence. The sample was blood. The origin of this receptor is a woman aged 50 to 60 with Graves' ophthalmopathy. The CDR3 is CASSFLARTHEQFF. DNA sequence: TGTGCCAGTAGTTTCCTCGCCCGGACCCATGAGCAGTTCTTC.